Listed here are 17 T cell receptor beta chains from one sample, sequenced in a study of cytomegalovirus exposure and HLA in healthy donors. In the PCR, 60 Vbeta and 13 Jbeta primers were used. The method was immunoSEQ multiplex PCR; TCRdb's version includes in-frame clones alone and lacks a portion of them. The sample lists 150,000 to 200,000 clones; around 83% were seen once. Source material: PBMCs. The receptors stem from a woman aged 40-49 years in good health and CMV-seronegative.

In this sample, this clone turned up once. The rearrangement joins TRBV5-4 to TRBJ2-6; 8 bases fit TRBD2. The germline CDR1 and CDR2 sequences are SGHNT and YYREEE (reference sequence). There are 18 residues in the CDR3. The V gene end was trimmed by 0 bases and the J gene end by 1 base; junction bases not matched to a gene: 6. The CDR3 sequence: CASSLGPSGGSGANVLTF. DNA for the CDR3: TGTGCCAGCAGCTTGGGGCCCTCGGGAGGGTCTGGGGCCAACGTCCTGACTTTC.

This sequence joins TRBV28 and TRBJ1-2; perhaps TRBD1 as D (5 bases). Germline V gene lookup returns CDR1 MDHEN and CDR2 SYDVKM. The V and J ends lost 8 bases and 4 bases respectively, with 11 bases between them. The CDR3 runs to 12 residues. The CDR3 bases are TGTGCCAGCCGCGGGACCTTCTATGGCTACACCTTC. This translates into CASRGTFYGYTF.

V is TRBV7-2 and J is TRBJ2-3; D perhaps matches TRBD2 (5 bases). V was cut by 2 bases and J by 2 bases, with 11 bases left in between. The CDR3 spans 15 residues. Germline V gene lookup returns CDR1 SGHTA and CDR2 FQGNSA. The CDR3 coding sequence is TGTGCCAGCAGCTTAACGGGGTATATCACAGATACGCAGTATTTT. The encoded protein is CASSLTGYITDTQYF.

This chain uses TRBV6-5 with TRBJ2-5; 12 bases match TRBD2. The ends lost 5 bases at V and 7 bases at J; junction bases unmatched: 8. From germline, CDR1 is MNHEY and CDR2 SVGAGI. The CDR3 is 15 amino acids. The CDR3 protein is CASSRTSGRWGTQYF. CDR3 sequence (DNA): TGTGCCAGCAGTCGTACTAGCGGGAGGTGGGGGACCCAGTACTTC.

This chain connects TRBV5-1 to TRBJ1-3; 8 nucleotides align to TRBD1. CDR1 and CDR2 (germline): SGHRS, YFSETQ. This CDR3 has 14 residues. J was trimmed by 5 bases and V by 4 bases; bases with no gene match: 5. The CDR3 protein is CASSPGQGRNTIYF. The CDR3 DNA follows: TGCGCCAGCAGCCCAGGACAGGGAAGAAACACCATATATTTT.

The rearrangement joins TRBV7-2 to TRBJ2-4, with 15 bases identical to TRBD2. From germline, CDR1 is SGHTA and CDR2 FQGNSA. V shed 4 bases and J 5 bases; nucleotides not matched to a gene: 6. The CDR3 is made up of 17 amino acids. The DNA for the CDR3 is TGTGCCAGCAGCTCGGGGACTAGCGGGAGGCCTCAAAACATTCAGTACTTC. Protein: CASSSGTSGRPQNIQYF.

This clone was seen more than once but under ten times. CDR3 amino acids: CASSVTPGDTSGNTIYF. Here the CDR3 DNA reads TGTGCCAGCAGCGTAACCCCAGGGGATACCTCTGGAAACACCATATATTTT. The V gene is TRBV9, the J gene TRBJ1-3; D may be TRBD1 (6 bases). V lost 1 base and J 0 bases, leaving 14 bases between the germline ends. The germline V gene has CDR1 SGDLS and CDR2 YYNGEE. The CDR3 runs 17 residues. Filled out from reference TRBV9 and TRBJ1-3, the complete variable domain reads DSGVTQTPKHLITATGQRVTLRCSPRSGDLSVYWYQQSLDQGLQFLIQYYNGEERAKGNILERFSAQQFPDLHSELNLSSLELGDSALYFCASSVTPGDTSGNTIYFGEGSWLTVV.

The chain uses TRBV29-1 and TRBJ1-3, with 9 bases that match TRBD1. This CDR3 has 15 residues. CDR1 and CDR2 (germline): SQVTM, ANQGSEA. V gave up 6 bases and J gave up 4 bases; unmatched junction bases: 10. The CDR3 reads CSVINRGRSGNTIYF. The DNA for the CDR3 is TGCAGCGTGATTAACAGGGGGCGTTCAGGAAACACCATATATTTT.

The V and J genes are TRBV7-2 and TRBJ2-5; 8 bases line up with TRBD1. The CDR3 extends over 16 amino acids. Germline assignment: CDR1 SGHTA and CDR2 FQGNSA. V was clipped by 1 base and J by 4 bases; unmatched bases: 8. The DNA of the CDR3 is TGTGCCAGCAGCTTAGAGGGGCAGGGGGCGCGAGAGACCCAGTACTTC. Amino acids: CASSLEGQGARETQYF.

The V call is TRBV21-1, the J call TRBJ1-1. TRBV21-1 is a recognized pseudogene. The CDR3 is made up of 15 amino acids. CDR3 sequence reads: CASSVLGEMNTEAFF. The CDR3 DNA follows: TGTGCCAGCAGTGTTCTTGGTGAGATGAACACTGAAGCTTTCTTT.

V usage is TRBV7-8 and J usage is TRBJ2-3, with TRBD2 matching over 7 bases. The CDR3 is made up of 16 amino acids. V lost 8 bases and J lost 2; bases outside the gene matches: 13. The germline V gene has CDR1 SGHVS and CDR2 FQNEAQ. The CDR3 here is CASEAGGMGPTDTQYF. As DNA, the CDR3 is TGTGCCAGCGAAGCCGGGGGGATGGGCCCCACAGATACGCAGTATTTT.

The chain couples TRBV4-2 to TRBJ2-3, with 9 bases that match TRBD2. V gave up 3 bases and J gave up 0 bases; unmatched junction bases: 7. This CDR3 is 17 amino acids long. Germline loops: CDR1 LGHNA, CDR2 YNFKEQ. The CDR3 DNA sequence: TGTGCCAGCAGCCAGATAGGGACTAGCAGGAGCACAGATACGCAGTATTTT. The encoded protein is CASSQIGTSRSTDTQYF.

J is TRBJ1-4 and V is TRBV6-5; D possibly corresponds to TRBD1 (5 bases). The V end lost 6 bases, the J end lost 8 bases, and 19 bases lay between the germline ends. This CDR3 comprises 15 residues. Germline CDR1 and CDR2: MNHEY and SVGAGI. The CDR3 sequence is CASSQLGLGGEKLFF. The CDR3 DNA reads as TGTGCCAGCAGCCAACTGGGACTTGGGGGAGAAAAACTGTTTTTT.

The V and J genes are TRBV5-8 and TRBJ1-5; a possible D gene is TRBD1 (5 bases). Germline values: CDR1 SGHTS, CDR2 YDEGEE. This CDR3 region has 14 residues. The V end was cut by 0 bases, the J end by 2 bases, with 6 bases between. The CDR3, as DNA: TGTGCCAGCAGCTTGGAGGGGCGCAATCAGCCCCAGCATTTT. Its translation: CASSLEGRNQPQHF. The variable domain in full, completed from reference TRBV5-8 and TRBJ1-5, reads EAGVTQSPTHLIKTRGQQATLRCSPISGHTSVYWYQQALGLGLQFLLWYDEGEERNRGNFPPRFSGRQFPNYSSELNVNALELEDSALYLCASSLEGRNQPQHFGDGTRLSIL.

The rearrangement uses TRBV7-9 and TRBJ2-3, with D maybe TRBD2 (5 bases). Per germline, CDR1 SEHNR and CDR2 FQNEAQ (reference sequence). The ends were cut back, 5 bases at V and 1 base at J, with 19 bases in the middle. The CDR3 is made up of 17 amino acids. The CDR3 coding sequence is TGTGCCAGCAGCGTCCTCGAACTAGTAGATGGCACAGATACGCAGTATTTT. Its protein is CASSVLELVDGTDTQYF.

The rearrangement uses TRBV2 and TRBJ2-3; 7 nucleotides line up with TRBD2. The V segment lost 4 bases and the J segment 8 bases; nucleotides outside the gene matches: 0. The CDR3 is 11 amino acids. Germline loops: CDR1 SNHLY, CDR2 FYNNEI. In nucleotides, the CDR3 is TGTGCCAGCAGTGCGGGAGGTACGCAGTATTTT. Encoded protein: CASSAGGTQYF.

The V and J genes are TRBV11-2 and TRBJ2-5; unclear D gene. The V end lost 1 base, the J end lost 5 bases, and 8 bases lay between the germline ends. The germline CDR1 and CDR2 sequences are SGHAT and FQNNGV. The CDR3 has 13 amino acids. The CDR3 DNA reads as TGTGCCAGCAGCTTAGTTCCACAGGAGACCCAGTACTTC. It is translated as CASSLVPQETQYF.